This T cell receptor (beta chain) was identified in a study of cytomegalovirus exposure and HLA in healthy donors (dated by TCRdb to the late 2010s). About the investigation overall: An earlier analysis of about 560 of the donors reported roughly 300 Gb of sequence data and around 120 million unique TCR beta sequences obtained from 150 million to 200 million T cells. Roughly 300 gigabases of sequencing data and tens of millions of unique TCR sequences were included in an early release covering 550 to 650 HLA-typed donors. Of the 350 to 450 genotyped donors, 65% to 90% were placed in the genetic ancestry cluster associated with self-reported Caucasian donors. The study aimed to test whether signatures of past pathogen exposure could be identified by cataloging public T cell receptors. The study used immunosequencing to profile the T cell repertoires of about 670 subjects and linked those repertoires to cytomegalovirus serostatus. A separate validation cohort of approximately 120 different subjects was used in addition to the roughly 670-subject first cohort. To predict cytomegalovirus infection status, the study combined high-throughput TCR immunosequencing, statistical association of individual TCRs with disease status, and machine learning. In a later analysis, previously published TCR beta repertoires from more than 500 donors were re-analyzed and high-resolution HLA genotyping was added so that TCR occurrence patterns could be studied. Rather than drawing on any new phenotypic data, the later analysis identified candidate immune exposures from TCR beta sequences and the way those sequences occurred across donors. An earlier analysis of some 500 of the donors applied high-throughput TCR beta sequencing to assess whether each TCR beta V gene segment acted as functional or pseudogenic. Donor age, sex, ethnicity and CMV serostatus were compiled alongside the repertoire data. A later genetic analysis used genome-wide SNP genotypes for about 65% of the 666 donors, treating that subset as a discovery cohort. All discovery cohort repertoires had been generated using a single sequencing platform. HLA typing covered class I and class II loci at four-digit resolution. The number of typed donors differed by locus: roughly 629-630 for A, B, C, DRB1 and DQB1; about 520 for DQA1; some 610 for DPA1; and roughly 490 for DPB1. Five DR-DQ haplotypes were treated as single units for association and clustering because of strong linkage in the cohort. Among roughly 400 genotyped donors of the cohort, an average of roughly 230,000 unique TCR beta nucleotide sequences was sequenced per donor, of which about 18% were non-productive. Overall study results and their limits: Because some donors lacked HLA typing at each locus, the association tests relied only on the typed subset. Compared with equally common non-associated chains, HLA-associated TCR beta chains in a later analysis were more clonally expanded and had lower generation probabilities. A later analysis associated 16,951 TCR beta sequences with specific HLA alleles at a false discovery rate of 0.05. While some public TCRs were present in many individuals, most TCR sequences turned up only very rarely across donors. Immune exposure information for the cohort was limited to CMV serostatus. Compared with the roughly 700-donor mean, donors in an Asian-associated ancestry cluster had fewer N-insertions in productive TCRs, according to a later genetic analysis. In an earlier analysis of more than 450 of the donors, most TCR beta V segments were observed in productive rearrangements about 87% or about 30% of the time, broadly matching IMGT annotations. A later analysis reported that several top co-occurrence clusters appeared linked to parvovirus B19, influenza, CMV and Epstein-Barr virus. In this cohort, only TCR beta chains were sequenced, and detectable features were limited by the absence of alpha or paired-chain data. When HLA alleles, especially DR and DQ, strongly co-occurred, attributing TCR associations to individual alleles was difficult. A later genetic analysis associated a missense DCLRE1C variant with V-gene and J-gene trimming of TCR beta chains, and an independent cohort replicated the association. It was suggested by the authors that the approach could potentially be generalized to other disease states and immunological phenotypes. Presence/absence analyses assumed roughly uniform sequencing depth across donors, an assumption that may not hold. In a later analysis, the rate of TCR association differed among HLA loci, with DRB1 alleles having the most associated TCRs and HLA-C alleles having the fewest. Seventeen rarely observed V segments, including chromosome 9 orphons, were excluded from the earlier analysis of several hundred of the donors because counts were too low. In a later analysis, most CMV-associated TCR beta chains were found to appear HLA-restricted, with HLA associations seemingly driven largely by CMV exposure. The study listed over 150 TCR beta chains as associated with cytomegalovirus. Three of the identified cytomegalovirus-associated TCR beta chains were confirmed in vitro to be specific for cytomegalovirus antigens. A further reported finding was that TCR beta sequences accurately predicted the HLA-A and HLA-B alleles for most subjects in the first cohort. A group of highly shared sequence variants was considered likely to be a technical artifact of the sequencing pipeline. Because the 87-base-pair reads could not distinguish some IMGT-functional V segments, including TRBV6-2 and TRBV6-3, those segments were excluded. Linkage disequilibrium might explain the correlated functional status among segregating V segments, but an unknown experimental factor could not be ruled out. The classifier was reported to diagnose cytomegalovirus status with high specificity and sensitivity in both the original cohort and the validation cohort.

V is cut by 4 bases and J by 9 bases, and the space between the germline ends is 16 bases. The CDR3 measures 12 amino acids from cysteine to phenylalanine. The retained sequence is limited to the CDR3, 36 bases, with the frame set at the first base. In the germline V gene, CDR1 corresponds to SQVTM and CDR2 to ANQGSEA. Library method: the immunoSEQ multiplex PCR assay. A mixture of 60 forward primers for TCR Vbeta segments and 13 reverse primers for TCR Jbeta segments was used in the multiplex PCR. The CDR3 region of rearranged TCR beta genes was amplified from genomic DNA with a multiplex PCR assay. The Illumina HiSeq System was used to sequence the amplified TCR beta libraries as 87-base-pair reads. Processing in the source paper ran as follows. A later analysis counted about 82 million unique TCR beta chains across the approximately 700 repertoires, and some 11 million of these chains were shared by at least two donors. To remove PCR and sequencing errors, raw reads were error-corrected and collapsed into unique sequences using a nearest-neighbor algorithm that merged closely related sequences. V, D and J gene segments were assigned by aligning CDR3 sequences to IMGT reference sequences. For a sequence to be retained, a match of at least six nucleotides to both a V gene segment and a J gene segment was required. Rearrangements were classified as productive when the CDR3 lacked stop codons and remained in frame with V and J, and all other rearrangements were classified as non-productive. Following IMGT convention, CDR3 was defined as the stretch from the second conserved V-encoded cysteine to the conserved J-encoded phenylalanine. The earlier analysis of 450 to 750 of the donors excluded any sequence lacking an unambiguous match to a single V gene segment. An earlier analysis of a few hundred of the donors classified V segments as functional when productive rearrangements were above 56.7% and as segregating when the standard deviation between donors was above 5%. A statistical classification framework was built to diagnose cytomegalovirus status from the catalog of TCR beta chain sequences. In a later analysis, V and J genes were assigned by comparing TCR nucleotide sequences against IMGT/GENE-DB human TR gene sequences. In a later analysis, CDR3 sequences and most-parsimonious VDJ recombination scenarios were assigned using the TCRdist pipeline. A later analysis defined each TCR beta chain by its CDR3 amino acid sequence plus V-gene family, and excluded reads lacking a unique V-gene family. To address suspected cross-contamination and a sequencing artifact, a later analysis removed 592 highly shared, low-generation-probability nucleotide sequences. In a later analysis, a clonal expansion index for each public chain was calculated from normalized within-repertoire ranks of inferred template counts. In a later analysis, generation probabilities were computed with a VDJ recombination model fitted to out-of-frame rearrangements, and the resulting probabilities were checked against IGoR. Hypergeometric tests were used in a later analysis to score TCR-TCR, TCR-HLA and TCR-CMV co-occurrence, with a repertoire-size bias correction applied to the TCR pairs. False discovery rates were estimated in a later analysis by permuting HLA or CMV assignments 20 times. In a later analysis, co-occurring TCRs were grouped using DBSCAN, with TCRdist sequence similarity added in when clustering inside HLA-allele-positive subsets. Co-occurrence clustering excluded repertoires with fewer than 30,000 or more than 120,000 public chains, plus five with anomalous nucleotide sharing. TCRdb mirrors the immuneACCESS table, restricted to in-frame sequences. Some clones are absent from its copies; in checked studies, under half trace to an unresolved V gene, and the reason for the others is unknown. The V and J calls and clone size were taken over from that table, and D and trimming were inferred from the DNA. The sample includes more than 60,000 clones, with approximately 82% observed a single time. Over 15% of the sample comes from the top ten.

The cohort consisted of 650 to 700 healthy bone marrow donors. Cohort members were all nominally healthy when sampled, although unrecorded immune exposures were likely present. The donor was CMV seropositive and belonged to the group of 250 to 350 seropositive cohort members. Every donor gave a peripheral blood sample, and the peripheral blood mononuclear cells from that sample were used for TCR beta sequencing. Genomic DNA extraction from the blood cell samples was performed with the Qiagen DNeasy Blood Extraction Kit. About this clone: Its antigen remains undetermined. Per-nucleotide qualities are absent, and no much larger clonotype sits a single base away.

Sequenced input: PBMCs. The sequence came from a man between 70 and 80 years old in good health and CMV-seropositive. Rearrangement joined TRBV29-1 to TRBJ2-7, with TRBD1 perhaps the D gene, on 6 matching bases. The CDR3 reads as follows: CSVGTESRGQYF. Read as DNA, the sequence is TGCAGCGTTGGGACAGAGTCTCGTGGGCAGTACTTC.